A single sample gave rise to the 21 T cell receptor beta chains below, sequenced in a study of graft-versus-host responses after intestinal transplantation (dated by TCRdb to 2020 to 2022). Taken with the paper, the label for time point translates to: cells obtained before transplantation from donor or recipient. Their antigens remain unidentified. To prepare the library, the immunoSEQ multiplex PCR assay was applied. What TCRdb holds here is the immuneACCESS table cut down to in-frame rearrangements. Part of the clones is not present; checked against another copy, under half of the missing clones reflect an unresolved V gene, and the others are unexplained. The sample table records about 110,000 clones; 85% to 95% of these occur just once. 0.2% to 0.25% of the sample is taken by the ten largest. The sample here was unstimulated CD4+ T cells sorted from spleen or lymph node cells, taken before transplant. The receptor source for this set is a human donor who was the organ donor for an intestinal transplant.

The chain employs TRBV10-2 and TRBJ1-2, with 7 bases that match TRBD1. The CDR3 runs to 14 residues. Per the germline V gene, CDR1 is WSHSY and CDR2 is SAAADI. Unmatched junction bases numbered 9, after V lost 8 bases and J lost 3 bases. The DNA for the CDR3 is TGCGCCAGCCGTAAAAGGACAGGAGACTATGGCTACACCTTC. Translating it yields CASRKRTGDYGYTF.

The chain combines TRBV9 with TRBJ2-7; D gene uncertain. The length of the CDR3 is 13 residues. Germline CDR1 SGDLS, CDR2 YYNGEE. Trimming removed 0 bases from V and 0 bases from J, with 4 bases in between. The CDR3 DNA sequence: TGTGCCAGCAGCGTAGACAACTCCTACGAGCAGTACTTC. Encoded protein: CASSVDNSYEQYF.

The CDR3 is CASSVVGVGTQYF. For the CDR3, the DNA is TGTGCCAGCAGTGTGGTGGGGGTTGGGACCCAGTACTTC. V gene TRBV6-1 combines with J gene TRBJ2-5, with D perhaps being TRBD1 or TRBD2 (5 bases each). V lost 4 bases, J lost 7 bases, and 13 bases lay in between. CDR1 is MNHNS and CDR2 is SASEGT in the germline V gene. CDR3 length: 13 residues.

This clone was counted once. The chain uses TRBV29-1 and TRBJ1-2; no clear D gene. The CDR3 loop spans 12 amino acids. Germline loops: CDR1 SQVTM, CDR2 ANQGSEA. Trimming cost V 6 bases and J 0 bases, with 8 bases left between them. This CDR3 reads CSVAEPNYGYTF. CDR3 coding DNA: TGCAGCGTGGCGGAACCTAACTATGGCTACACCTTC.

V usage is TRBV6-5 and J usage is TRBJ2-1; a possible D gene is TRBD2 (5 bases). CDR3 length equals 13 residues. Looked up from germline, CDR1 is MNHEY and CDR2 is SVGAGI. Trimming cost V 6 bases and J 8 bases, with 14 bases left between them. The DNA of the CDR3 is TGTGCCAGCAGACGGGGAGTTAGAGATGAGCAGTTCTTC. It translates to CASRRGVRDEQFF.

This chain links TRBV6-1 with TRBJ1-5; no firm D call. Trimming cost V 4 bases and J 1 base, with 14 bases left between them. Germline V gene lookup returns CDR1 MNHNS and CDR2 SASEGT. This CDR3 is built from 16 residues. The CDR3 bases are TGTGCCAGCAGTGCTTTGCCAGGCAAGAGCAATCAGCCCCAGCATTTT. Translation: CASSALPGKSNQPQHF.

The chain combines TRBV6-6 with TRBJ1-4; 7 bases are a match to TRBD1. Germline V gene data show CDR1 as MNHNY and CDR2 as SVGAGI (reference sequence). J was trimmed by 7 bases and V by 2 bases; bases with no gene match: 7. There are 15 residues in the CDR3. The chain's CDR3 is CASSYPEAGGEKLFF. The CDR3 DNA follows: TGTGCCAGCAGTTACCCGGAGGCAGGGGGTGAAAAACTGTTTTTT.

V and J are TRBV11-2 and TRBJ2-7; TRBD2 aligns across 9 bases. The V segment lost 3 bases and the J segment 2 bases; nucleotides outside the gene matches: 2. Germline V gene lookup returns CDR1 SGHAT and CDR2 FQNNGV. The CDR3 spans 14 residues. This chain's CDR3 is CASSFSGSPYEQYF. Here the CDR3 DNA reads TGTGCCAGCAGCTTTAGCGGGAGTCCCTACGAGCAGTACTTC. Complete variable domain (other parts from reference TRBV11-2 and TRBJ2-7): EAGVAQSPRYKIIEKRQSVAFWCNPISGHATLYWYQQILGQGPKLLIQFQNNGVVDDSQLPKDRFSAERLKGVDSTLKIQPAKLEDSAVYLCASSFSGSPYEQYFGPGTRLTVT.

The chain joins TRBV11-2 to TRBJ2-1, with D unclear. Germline CDR1 and CDR2: SGHAT and FQNNGV. Trimming removed 3 bases at V and 7 bases at J, with 4 bases between. The CDR3 length is 11 residues. CDR3: CASSFMNEQFF. For the CDR3, the DNA is TGTGCCAGCAGCTTTATGAATGAGCAGTTCTTC.

The V and J genes are TRBV6-1 and TRBJ2-7; D ambiguous. Germline lookup yields CDR1 MNHNS and CDR2 SASEGT. The CDR3 runs to 14 residues. The V and J ends lost 5 bases and 2 bases respectively, with 13 bases between them. CDR3 nucleotides: TGTGCCAGCAGTCCCCATGTCTCCCCCTACGAGCAGTACTTC. Translated, it gives CASSPHVSPYEQYF.

The V and J genes are TRBV23-1 and TRBJ1-2; 10 nucleotides line up with TRBD1. TRBV23-1 is recorded as an ORF, its role being uncertain. This CDR3 comprises 13 residues. The V segment lost 5 bases and the J segment 9 bases; nucleotides outside the gene matches: 6. DNA for the CDR3: TGCGCCAGCAGTGCCGGGGACAGGGGTTGCTACACCTTC. Translated, it gives CASSAGDRGCYTF.

The chain uses TRBV18 and TRBJ1-2; D may be TRBD1 (5 bases). The ends were cut back, 3 bases at V and 0 bases at J, with 14 bases in the middle. The CDR3 extends over 16 amino acids. Per the germline V gene, CDR1 is KGHSH and CDR2 is LQKENI. CDR3 residues: CASSPGGAQANYGYTF. In nucleotides, the CDR3 is TGTGCCAGCTCACCTGGCGGGGCCCAAGCTAACTATGGCTACACCTTC.

The chain couples TRBV11-3 to TRBJ2-7; a possible D gene is TRBD2 (5 bases). This CDR3 spans 15 amino acids. Deletions cut 3 bases from V and 0 bases from J, with 12 bases between. Germline CDR1 reads SGHNT; CDR2 reads YENEEA. For the CDR3, the DNA is TGTGCCAGCAGCTTTCCCCGGGGAAGCTCCTACGAGCAGTACTTC. Amino acids: CASSFPRGSSYEQYF. Full variable domain (outside the CDR3, taken from reference TRBV11-3 and TRBJ2-7): EAGVVQSPRYKIIEKKQPVAFWCNPISGHNTLYWYLQNLGQGPELLIRYENEEAVDDSQLPKDRFSAERLKGVDSTLKIQPAELGDSAVYLCASSFPRGSSYEQYFGPGTRLTVT.

J is TRBJ2-7 and V is TRBV19; D may be TRBD2 (6 bases). V gave up 7 bases and J gave up 0 bases, with 13 bases separating them. Germline V gene lookup returns CDR1 LNHDA and CDR2 SQIVND (reference sequence). This CDR3 is built from 14 residues. CDR3 sequence: CASNWGGSSYEQYF. CDR3 nucleotide sequence: TGTGCCAGTAATTGGGGAGGAAGCTCCTACGAGCAGTACTTC.

The V gene is TRBV6-1, the J gene TRBJ1-2; D perhaps matches TRBD1 (5 bases). There are 13 residues in the CDR3. From germline, CDR1 is MNHNS and CDR2 SASEGT. V lost 7 bases, J lost 0 bases, and 9 bases lay in between. DNA of the CDR3: TGTGCCAGCATGCCGACAGCTAACTATGGCTACACCTTC. As protein: CASMPTANYGYTF.

The CDR3 nucleotides are TGTGCCAGCATTGGACAGGGTTGGGGCTACACCTTC. Protein sequence: CASIGQGWGYTF. The rearrangement uses TRBV6-5 and TRBJ1-2; 8 bases are a match to TRBD1. Germline V gene data show CDR1 as MNHEY and CDR2 as SVGAGI. This CDR3 is 12 amino acids long. The V segment lost 7 bases and the J segment 8 bases; nucleotides outside the gene matches: 6.

The chain employs TRBV2 and TRBJ1-2, with TRBD1 matching over 7 bases. The CDR3 totals 13 residues. J lost 2 bases, V lost 8 bases, and 5 bases had no gene match. In germline, CDR1 is SNHLY, CDR2 FYNNEI. The chain's CDR3 is CASPGTENYGYTF. CDR3 nucleotides: TGTGCCAGCCCCGGGACAGAAAACTATGGCTACACCTTC.

The chain has TRBV6-1 and TRBJ2-7; 12 positions match TRBD2. The V gene's germline CDR1 is MNHNS and CDR2 SASEGT. V lost 2 bases and J lost 5; bases outside the gene matches: 4. CDR3 length: 15 residues. The CDR3 here is CASSELAGGPNEQYF. The CDR3 coding sequence is TGTGCCAGCAGTGAACTAGCGGGAGGGCCCAACGAGCAGTACTTC.

The chain carries TRBV11-2 and TRBJ2-1, with 11 positions matching TRBD2. The junction had 3 bases not matched to a gene; V was cut back by 4 bases and J by 4 bases. Per germline, CDR1 SGHAT and CDR2 FQNNGV. The CDR3 length is 15 residues. The CDR3 is CASSYSGRAYNEQFF. The CDR3 DNA is TGTGCCAGCAGCTATAGCGGGAGGGCTTACAATGAGCAGTTCTTC.

This rearrangement joins TRBV28 to TRBJ1-1; D possibly corresponds to TRBD1 (6 bases). This CDR3 has 16 amino acids. Germline CDR1 is MDHEN and CDR2 is SYDVKM. V shed 6 bases and J shed 4 bases, with 21 bases lying between them. CDR3 in amino acids: CASRTSWGGGLTEAFF. The CDR3 DNA is TGTGCCAGCAGAACGAGTTGGGGCGGGGGCCTCACTGAAGCTTTCTTT.

This sequence joins TRBV7-9 and TRBJ2-1; tentatively, D is TRBD1 (6 bases). Trimming cost V 5 bases and J 0 bases, with 20 bases left between them. CDR3 length equals 18 residues. Germline assignment: CDR1 SEHNR and CDR2 FQNEAQ (reference sequence). The CDR3 sequence is CASSRSKGPRGSYNEQFF. Here the CDR3 DNA reads TGTGCCAGCAGCCGATCAAAAGGGCCCAGGGGCTCCTACAATGAGCAGTTCTTC.